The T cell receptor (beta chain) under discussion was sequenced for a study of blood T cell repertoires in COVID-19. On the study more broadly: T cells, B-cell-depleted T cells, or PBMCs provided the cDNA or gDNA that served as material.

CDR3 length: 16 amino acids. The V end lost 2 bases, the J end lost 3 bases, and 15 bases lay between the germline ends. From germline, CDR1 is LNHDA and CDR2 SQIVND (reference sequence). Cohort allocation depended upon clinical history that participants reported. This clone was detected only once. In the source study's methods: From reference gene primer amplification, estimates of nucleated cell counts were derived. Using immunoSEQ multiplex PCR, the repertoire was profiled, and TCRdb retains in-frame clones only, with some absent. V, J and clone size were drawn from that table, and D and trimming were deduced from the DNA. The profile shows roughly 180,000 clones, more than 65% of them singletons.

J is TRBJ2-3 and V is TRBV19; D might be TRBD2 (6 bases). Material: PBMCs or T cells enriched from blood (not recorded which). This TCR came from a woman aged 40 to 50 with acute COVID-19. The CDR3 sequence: CASSIRGSWVTDTQYF. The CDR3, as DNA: TGTGCCAGTAGTATACGGGGGAGCTGGGTTACAGATACGCAGTATTTT. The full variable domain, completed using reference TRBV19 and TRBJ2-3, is DGGITQSPKYLFRKEGQNVTLSCEQNLNHDAMYWYRQDPGQGLRLIYYSQIVNDFQKGDIAEGYSVSREKKESFPLTVTSAQKNPTAFYLCASSIRGSWVTDTQYFGPGTRLTVL.